This entry lists 20 T cell receptor beta chains sequenced from one sample in a study of long-term antiretroviral therapy in people with HIV. At survey level, the immunoSEQ assay was run in its v3.0 version. The data were produced by immunoSEQ multiplex PCR, yet TCRdb's version contains in-frame clones alone and is incomplete. This table holds tens of thousands of clones, around four fifths found once. The sample was unsorted PBMCs, taken 1.6 years after starting antiretroviral therapy. These receptors all stem from a man aged 40-49 years with HIV.

The rearrangement uses TRBV5-1 and TRBJ2-3; no clear D gene. Per germline, CDR1 SGHRS and CDR2 YFSETQ. The V and J ends lost 4 bases and 6 bases respectively, with 9 bases between them. This CDR3 is 12 amino acids long. The CDR3 region has the DNA TGCGCCAGCAGCGCGGAGTCGGATACGCAGTATTTT. As protein: CASSAESDTQYF.

V usage is TRBV29-1 and J usage is TRBJ1-5; TRBD1 aligns across 9 bases. The CDR3 is made up of 13 amino acids. The germline V gene has CDR1 SQVTM and CDR2 ANQGSEA. Unmatched junction bases numbered 4, after V lost 6 bases and J lost 4 bases. CDR3 amino acids: CSVSTGGNQPQHF. Here the CDR3 DNA reads TGCAGCGTATCGACAGGGGGTAATCAGCCCCAGCATTTT.

This chain links TRBV30 with TRBJ1-4; D is undetermined. There are 12 residues in the CDR3. V was cut by 3 bases and J by 4 bases, with 6 bases left in between. The germline V gene encodes CDR1 GTSNPN and CDR2 SVGIG (reference sequence). CDR3 nucleotides: TGTGCCTGGAGCTCAGATAATGAAAAACTGTTTTTT. It codes for CAWSSDNEKLFF.

The V and J genes are TRBV9 and TRBJ2-7; weak D call: TRBD2 (6 bases). V lost 2 bases, J lost 6 bases, and 12 bases lay in between. Looked up from germline, CDR1 is SGDLS and CDR2 is YYNGEE. The CDR3 length is 13 residues. The CDR3 loop is CASSVDGGSEQYF. CDR3 in DNA: TGTGCCAGCAGCGTTGATGGAGGGTCCGAGCAGTACTTC. Full variable domain (rest looked up from reference TRBV9 and TRBJ2-7): DSGVTQTPKHLITATGQRVTLRCSPRSGDLSVYWYQQSLDQGLQFLIQYYNGEERAKGNILERFSAQQFPDLHSELNLSSLELGDSALYFCASSVDGGSEQYFGPGTRLTVT.

V gene TRBV30 combines with J gene TRBJ1-1; the D is unclear. The CDR3 has 14 residues. Trimming took off 8 bases at V and 1 base at J, with 17 bases between the two ends. In germline, CDR1 is GTSNPN, CDR2 SVGIG (reference sequence). The CDR3 bases are TGTGCCCACACACGTTGGGGTGCGAACACTGAAGCTTTCTTT. It is translated as CAHTRWGANTEAFF.

This rearrangement joins TRBV12-5 to TRBJ1-2; 7 bases fit TRBD1. Germline V gene sequence: CDR1 LGHNT, CDR2 FRNRAP. J gave up 3 bases and V 1 base, and 14 bases lay outside the gene matches. There are 18 residues in the CDR3. CDR3 DNA sequence: TGTGCTAGTGGTTTGGAAGGGGCCGAGGGGGCGCCCGACTATGGCTACACCTTC. It codes for CASGLEGAEGAPDYGYTF.

This clone was counted only a few times. The rearrangement links TRBV19 to TRBJ2-7, with 10 bases identical to TRBD1. The junction had 7 bases not matched to a gene; V was cut back by 4 bases and J by 4 bases. The CDR3 runs to 15 residues. In germline, CDR1 is LNHDA, CDR2 SQIVND (reference sequence). The CDR3 DNA reads TGTGCCAGTAGTACCTGGACAGGGGGGTTATACGAGCAGTACTTC. The encoded protein is CASSTWTGGLYEQYF. Full variable domain (outside the CDR3, taken from reference TRBV19 and TRBJ2-7): DGGITQSPKYLFRKEGQNVTLSCEQNLNHDAMYWYRQDPGQGLRLIYYSQIVNDFQKGDIAEGYSVSREKKESFPLTVTSAQKNPTAFYLCASSTWTGGLYEQYFGPGTRLTVT.

The chain recombines TRBV14 with TRBJ2-7, with D perhaps matching TRBD1 or TRBD2 (5 bases each). CDR1 and CDR2 from the germline V gene are SGHDN and FVKESK. Trimming shortened V by 6 bases and J by 2 bases, and 11 bases separated the two germline ends. The CDR3 is made up of 13 amino acids. The CDR3 here is CASRLRGTYEQYF. The CDR3 coding sequence is TGTGCCAGCAGGCTGAGGGGCACCTACGAGCAGTACTTC.

This clone was detected a few times. The chain has TRBV2 and TRBJ1-1; 9 positions match TRBD1. This CDR3 has 17 amino acids. V shed 7 bases and J 0 bases; nucleotides not matched to a gene: 12. Germline V gives CDR1 SNHLY, CDR2 FYNNEI. The CDR3 nucleotides are TGTGCCAGCATTTGGGGGACAGGGACCCTCATGAACACTGAAGCTTTCTTT. The encoded protein is CASIWGTGTLMNTEAFF.

This clone showed up just a few times. The rearrangement uses TRBV4-1 and TRBJ1-1, with D possibly being TRBD1 (6 bases). Germline CDR1 MGHRA, CDR2 YSYEKL. Trimming pared 3 bases from V and 8 bases from J, leaving 10 bases between. The CDR3 has 12 amino acids. CDR3 coding DNA: TGCGCCAGCAGCCATCACAGGGACGAAGCTTTCTTT. Translation: CASSHHRDEAFF.

The rearrangement links TRBV5-5 to TRBJ1-5; 7 bases match TRBD1. CDR3 size: 14 residues. Germline V gene lookup returns CDR1 SGHKS and CDR2 YYEKEE (reference sequence). Trimming took 1 base from V and 3 from J; bases not matched to a gene: 1. The CDR3 region is CASSLTGANQPQHF. DNA of the CDR3: TGTGCCAGCAGCTTGACAGGGGCCAATCAGCCCCAGCATTTT.

The chain joins TRBV7-2 to TRBJ2-3, with 8 bases aligning to TRBD2. The CDR3 is 16 amino acids. Germline CDR1 is SGHTA and CDR2 is FQGNSA. Germline trimming cut 2 bases from V and 4 bases from J; bases unmatched to any gene: 8. In DNA, the CDR3 is TGTGCCAGCAGCTTACATCTAGGACTAGCTGCAGATACGCAGTATTTT. Protein: CASSLHLGLAADTQYF.

The chain carries TRBV5-1 and TRBJ2-2, with 15 nucleotides matching TRBD2. V was pared by 1 base and J by 3 bases, with 4 bases of the junction left unmatched. This CDR3 is built from 18 residues. CDR1 and CDR2 from the germline V gene are SGHRS and YFSETQ. Here the CDR3 reads CASSLPGLAGGYTGELFF. Here the CDR3 DNA reads TGCGCCAGCAGCTTGCCGGGACTAGCGGGAGGATACACCGGGGAGCTGTTTTTT.

The V call is TRBV5-1, the J call TRBJ2-2, with D hard to call. The germline CDR1 and CDR2 sequences are SGHRS and YFSETQ. The CDR3 length is 14 residues. Trimming took 4 bases from V and 0 from J, leaving 7 bases between them. This chain's CDR3 is CASSLPTNTGELFF. CDR3 DNA sequence: TGCGCCAGCAGCCTACCCACGAACACCGGGGAGCTGTTTTTT.

The V gene is TRBV2, the J gene TRBJ2-3; unclear D gene. The CDR3 covers 12 residues. Germline V gives CDR1 SNHLY, CDR2 FYNNEI. The V end lost 3 bases, the J end lost 3 bases, and 4 bases lay between the germline ends. The CDR3 DNA sequence: TGTGCCAGCAGTGATAGAACAGATACGCAGTATTTT. This encodes CASSDRTDTQYF.

The chain carries TRBV15 and TRBJ2-4; 14 positions agree with TRBD2. The germline V gene encodes CDR1 LNHNV and CDR2 YYDKDF (reference sequence). This CDR3 comprises 17 residues. V lost 8 bases, J lost 3 bases, and 9 bases stayed unmatched. CDR3 protein: CATRGLAGGDDKNIQYF. CDR3 DNA sequence: TGTGCCACCCGAGGACTAGCGGGAGGAGACGACAAAAACATTCAGTACTTC.

The rearrangement links TRBV11-3 to TRBJ2-5; 7 bases agree with TRBD2. Germline V gene sequence: CDR1 SGHNT, CDR2 YENEEA. Unmatched junction bases numbered 10, after V lost 5 bases and J lost 4 bases. This CDR3 has 15 amino acids. CDR3 nucleotides: TGTGCCAGCAGCCGAAGTTCGGGAGGTGGAGAGACCCAGTACTTC. The encoded protein is CASSRSSGGGETQYF.

The chain uses TRBV19 and TRBJ1-2; D is unresolved. Germline CDR1 reads LNHDA; CDR2 reads SQIVND (reference sequence). This CDR3 is built from 13 residues. V was pared by 8 bases and J by 0 bases, with 10 bases between. CDR3 bases: TGTGCCAGTCATTCAACAGCTAACTATGGCTACACCTTC. Its protein product is CASHSTANYGYTF.

The rearrangement links TRBV6-7 to TRBJ2-3; 7 bases line up with TRBD2. TRBV6-7 counts as an open reading frame of uncertain function. V was clipped by 3 bases and J by 0 bases; unmatched bases: 15. The CDR3 length is 19 residues. The CDR3 sequence is CASSYSEEGGVYSTDTQYF. The CDR3 DNA sequence: TGTGCCAGCAGTTATTCGGAGGAGGGAGGGGTATATAGCACAGATACGCAGTATTTT.

The J gene is TRBJ1-2, the V gene TRBV15, with D perhaps matching TRBD1 (5 bases). The V end lost 3 bases, the J end lost 4 bases, and 15 bases lay between the germline ends. The germline V gene has CDR1 LNHNV and CDR2 YYDKDF (reference sequence). The CDR3 covers 15 residues. In DNA form, the CDR3 reads TGTGCCACCAGCAGGGGACTCGGGCAGAGCTATGGCTACACCTTC. Translating gives CATSRGLGQSYGYTF.